A single sample is the source of the 25 T cell receptor beta chains below, sequenced in a study of T-cell reconstitution after alpha-beta-depleted transplantation in children. The TCRbeta library was prepared with unique molecular identifiers. MiXCR, applied by TCRdb to the PCR reads, yields one record per CDR3 protein. The table shows 540,000 or so distinct CDR3 sequences, with 20% to 25% occurring only once. Sample: PBMCs, mostly from graft donor cells, taken 360 days after TCRalphabeta/CD19-depleted stem cell transplant. The receptors originated from a boy under two years old who had a stem cell transplant for acute myeloid leukemia, so the T cells may come from the graft donor.

This clonotype was seen more than once but under ten times. The chain uses TRBV6-4 and TRBJ2-7; weak D call: TRBD1 (5 bases). In germline, CDR1 is MRHNA, CDR2 SNTAGT. The CDR3 consists of 15 residues. The V and J ends lost 7 bases and 0 bases respectively, with 16 bases between them. CDR3 region: CASNNGLDSSYEQYV. The CDR3 DNA sequence: TGTGCCAGCAATAACGGTTTAGACAGCTCCTACGAGCAGTACGTC.

Note on this clonotype: A much bigger clone sits one base away, suggesting this may be a read error. As the CDR3 is not closed by the conserved phenylalanine or tryptophan, this likely results from a read error. The genes are TRBV7-2 and TRBJ2-5; no clear D. V was pared by 4 bases and J by 0 bases, with 15 bases between. CDR1 and CDR2 from the germline V gene are SGHTA and FQGNSA. This CDR3 has 16 residues. CDR3 nucleotides: TGTGCCAGCAGCTCCGGTGTACAGATGTACCAAGAGACCCAGTACCTC. This translates into CASSSGVQMYQETQYL.

The V call is TRBV27, the J call TRBJ2-1, with 8 nucleotides matching TRBD1. The germline V gene has CDR1 MNHEY and CDR2 SMNVEV (reference sequence). The CDR3 has 16 residues. The V and J ends lost 7 bases and 7 bases, in that order; junction bases with no gene match: 15. CDR3 in amino acids: CASKPVPGQVLNEQFF. The CDR3 bases are TGTGCCAGCAAACCTGTCCCGGGACAGGTTTTGAATGAGCAGTTCTTC.

This clonotype was counted at least ten times. The chain employs TRBV27 and TRBJ1-1; 8 bases are a match to TRBD1. Losses at the gene ends were 8 bases for V and 0 bases for J; bases not matched to a gene: 2. Germline V CDR1 and CDR2: MNHEY, SMNVEV (reference sequence). CDR3 length: 13 residues. In DNA form, the CDR3 reads TGTGCCAGCCGACAGGGGTTGAACACTGAAGCTTTCTTT. Translating it yields CASRQGLNTEAFF.

V and J are TRBV6-5 and TRBJ1-1; 8 positions match TRBD1. Germline CDR1 MNHEY, CDR2 SVGAGI. The CDR3 totals 12 residues. The V gene end was trimmed by 6 bases and the J gene end by 9 bases; junction bases not matched to a gene: 6. DNA for the CDR3: TGTGCCAGCAGCCCGGACAGGGTTAAAGCTTTCTTT. This sequence encodes CASSPDRVKAFF.

This clonotype appeared many times. The chain is built from TRBV10-3 and TRBJ1-2; possible D gene TRBD1, 5 bases. V lost 3 bases and J lost 8, with 13 bases in between. The germline CDR1 and CDR2 sequences are ENHRY and SYGVKD. CDR3 size: 13 residues. CDR3 nucleotides: TGTGCCATCAGTGACACAGGTCTTGGAGGCTACACCTTC. Translated: CAISDTGLGGYTF.

The chain recombines TRBV28 with TRBJ2-3, with D maybe TRBD2 (6 bases). V was shortened by 6 bases and J by 3 bases, with 34 bases between the two germline ends. The germline V gene encodes CDR1 MDHEN and CDR2 SYDVKM. CDR3 length equals 21 residues. In DNA, the CDR3 is TGTGCCAGCAGCCGGGGACGGGGGTTTTCCCCGTCCCTTGGGAGGACAGATACGCAGTATTTT. This gives the protein CASSRGRGFSPSLGRTDTQYF.

This clonotype came up many times. J is TRBJ2-7 and V is TRBV7-6; D gene uncertain. The CDR3 contains 15 residues. Trimming cost V 5 bases and J 3 bases, with 17 bases left between them. Germline V gene sequence: CDR1 SGHVS, CDR2 FNYEAQ. The DNA of the CDR3 is TGTGCCAGCAGCACTAACGCACAAGGTTTCTACGAGCAGTACTTC. It encodes CASSTNAQGFYEQYF. The whole variable domain, remainder taken from reference TRBV7-6 and TRBJ2-7, is GAGVSQSPRYKVTKRGQDVALRCDPISGHVSLYWYRQALGQGPEFLTYFNYEAQQDKSGLPNDRFSAERPEGSISTLTIQRTEQRDSAMYRCASSTNAQGFYEQYFGPGTRLTVT.

The chain recombines TRBV7-2 with TRBJ1-1; TRBD1 is a possible D gene (5 bases). Germline values: CDR1 SGHTA, CDR2 FQGNSA. V dropped 5 bases and J dropped 0 bases, with 13 bases sitting between them. The length of the CDR3 is 15 residues. For the CDR3, the DNA is TGTGCCAGCAGCCGAGGGGCTCCCATGAACACTGAAGCTTTCTTT. Its protein product is CASSRGAPMNTEAFF.

This clonotype was observed at least ten times. Written as DNA, the CDR3 is TGTGCCAGCAGTTTAGGAGGGGATCTGAATTCACCCCTCCACTTT. As protein: CASSLGGDLNSPLHF. This chain joins TRBV12-3 or TRBV12-4 and TRBJ1-6, with D tentatively TRBD1 (5 bases). V dropped 1 base and J dropped 7 bases, with 11 bases sitting between them. The CDR3 spans 15 residues.

The CDR3, as DNA: TGCGCCAGCAGCACACAGAACAATGAGCAGTTCTTC. Residues: CASSTQNNEQFF. The gene calls are TRBV4-3 and TRBJ2-1; D remains ambiguous. This CDR3 is built from 12 residues. CDR1 and CDR2 (germline): LGHNA, YSLEER. V lost 5 bases and J 5 bases, leaving 7 bases between the germline ends.

This clonotype showed up just a few times. This rearrangement joins TRBV29-1 to TRBJ2-7; D perhaps matches TRBD2 (6 bases). With 5 bases removed from V and 3 bases from J, the gap between germline ends came to 8 bases. The CDR3 runs 11 residues. Looked up from germline, CDR1 is SQVTM and CDR2 is ANQGSEA. This CDR3 reads CSVWGDYEQYF. CDR3 nucleotide sequence: TGCAGCGTTTGGGGGGACTACGAGCAGTACTTC.

This clonotype was detected only a few times. V and J are TRBV20-1 and TRBJ2-7; D remains ambiguous. The CDR3 is made up of 13 amino acids. V was trimmed by 3 bases and J by 1 base, leaving 10 bases between them. Germline V gene lookup returns CDR1 DFQATT and CDR2 SNEGSKA (reference sequence). This CDR3 reads CSASGRTSYEQYV. Written as DNA, the CDR3 is TGCAGTGCTAGTGGCCGCACATCCTACGAGCAGTACGTC.

This clonotype appeared many times. This chain uses TRBV29-1 with TRBJ2-1, with D unclear. Germline loops: CDR1 SQVTM, CDR2 ANQGSEA. The V end lost 0 bases, the J end lost 6 bases, and 9 bases lay between the germline ends. CDR3 size: 13 residues. The CDR3 protein is CSVEEAPGNEQFF. The CDR3 nucleotides are TGCAGCGTTGAAGAAGCCCCGGGCAATGAGCAGTTCTTC.

This clonotype was seen only a few times. The chain is built from TRBV5-1 and TRBJ2-3, with D uncertain. In germline, CDR1 is SGHRS, CDR2 YFSETQ. V lost 4 bases and J 0 bases, leaving 12 bases between the germline ends. This CDR3 contains 15 residues. CDR3 loop: CASSPDGFSTDTQYF. DNA of the CDR3: TGCGCCAGCAGCCCTGACGGATTTAGCACAGATACGCAGTATTTT.

In its sample, this clonotype was seen many times. The V gene is TRBV7-2, the J gene TRBJ2-5; D remains unclear. The germline V gene has CDR1 SGHTA and CDR2 FQGNSA. Trimming shortened V by 1 base and J by 5 bases, and 5 bases separated the two germline ends. The CDR3 extends over 12 amino acids. In DNA, the CDR3 is TGTGCCAGCAGCTTAGTATGGGAGACCCAGTACTTC. It is translated as CASSLVWETQYF.

The chain employs TRBV3-1 and TRBJ2-6; tentative D call: TRBD1 (5 bases). The CDR3 spans 16 residues. The germline V gene has CDR1 LGHDT and CDR2 YNNKEL (reference sequence). Trimming pared 4 bases from V and 0 bases from J, leaving 10 bases between. The chain's CDR3 is CASSRRQTSGANVLTF. The CDR3 bases are TGTGCCAGCAGCCGACGACAGACCTCTGGGGCCAACGTCCTGACTTTC.

This clonotype showed up many times. The chain couples TRBV10-3 to TRBJ2-1; no firm D call. Germline-derived CDR1 and CDR2 are ENHRY and SYGVKD. The length of the CDR3 is 12 residues. V was clipped by 4 bases and J by 6 bases, with 7 bases between them. The DNA of the CDR3 is TGTGCCATCAGTGCACAAAGCAATGAGCAGTTCTTC. Residues: CAISAQSNEQFF.

The chain joins TRBV20-1 to TRBJ2-3; D possibly corresponds to TRBD2 (5 bases). The CDR3 loop spans 18 amino acids. Germline V lookup: CDR1 DFQATT, CDR2 SNEGSKA (reference sequence). V was shortened by 4 bases and J by 2 bases, with 25 bases between the two germline ends. CDR3 DNA sequence: TGCAGTGCTAAAACCGGGATAAAGTCGCGATCCCTCACAGATACGCAGTATTTT. Translating it yields CSAKTGIKSRSLTDTQYF.

This clonotype showed up many times. The chain combines TRBV4-1 with TRBJ2-2; the D is unclear. Germline assignment: CDR1 MGHRA and CDR2 YSYEKL. The CDR3 contains 15 residues. Trimming took off 0 bases at V and 3 bases at J, with 8 bases between the two ends. CDR3 loop: CASSQDGRYTGELFF. CDR3 bases: TGCGCCAGCAGCCAAGATGGGCGGTACACCGGGGAGCTGTTTTTT.

This clonotype was counted between two and nine times. This sequence joins TRBV5-1 and TRBJ2-7; D might be TRBD2 (6 bases). Looked up from germline, CDR1 is SGHRS and CDR2 is YFSETQ. The CDR3 has 15 amino acids. V shed 4 bases and J shed 6 bases, with 20 bases lying between them. Written as DNA, the CDR3 is TGCGCCAGCAGCATACAATCTATGGGAGGCGGCGAGCAGTACTTC. It yields the protein CASSIQSMGGGEQYF.

This clonotype was picked up many times. J is TRBJ2-1 and V is TRBV12-3 or TRBV12-4; no firm D call. This CDR3 region has 10 residues. V lost 5 bases, J lost 9 bases, and 5 bases lay in between. The CDR3 sequence is CASSAGEQFF. The DNA for the CDR3 is TGTGCCAGCAGTGCCGGTGAGCAGTTCTTC.

V and J are TRBV25-1 and TRBJ2-1; TRBD2 agrees at 11 bases. The V gene's germline CDR1 is MGHDK and CDR2 SYGVNS. Germline trimming cut 5 bases from V and 8 bases from J; bases unmatched to any gene: 8. The CDR3 has 15 residues. CDR3 sequence (DNA): TGTGCCAGCAGTTTCACCGGGACTAGCGGAGATGAGCAGTTCTTC. It yields the protein CASSFTGTSGDEQFF.

The genes are TRBV12-3 or TRBV12-4 and TRBJ2-1; 8 positions agree with TRBD1. CDR3 length equals 15 residues. After removal of 3 bases from V and 5 bases from J, the junction contained 6 bases not matched to a gene. CDR3 coding DNA: TGTGCCAGCAGTTTCGCGGGACAGGTCCACAATGAGCAGTTCTTC. It codes for CASSFAGQVHNEQFF.

The sample holds many counts of this clonotype. The rearrangement joins TRBV5-5 to TRBJ2-7; possible D gene TRBD2, 5 bases. V gave up 2 bases and J gave up 3 bases, with 9 bases separating them. In germline, CDR1 is SGHKS, CDR2 YYEKEE (reference sequence). This CDR3 is 13 amino acids long. CDR3 sequence reads: CASSFPGIYEQYV. In DNA, the CDR3 is TGTGCCAGCAGCTTTCCCGGGATCTACGAGCAGTACGTC.